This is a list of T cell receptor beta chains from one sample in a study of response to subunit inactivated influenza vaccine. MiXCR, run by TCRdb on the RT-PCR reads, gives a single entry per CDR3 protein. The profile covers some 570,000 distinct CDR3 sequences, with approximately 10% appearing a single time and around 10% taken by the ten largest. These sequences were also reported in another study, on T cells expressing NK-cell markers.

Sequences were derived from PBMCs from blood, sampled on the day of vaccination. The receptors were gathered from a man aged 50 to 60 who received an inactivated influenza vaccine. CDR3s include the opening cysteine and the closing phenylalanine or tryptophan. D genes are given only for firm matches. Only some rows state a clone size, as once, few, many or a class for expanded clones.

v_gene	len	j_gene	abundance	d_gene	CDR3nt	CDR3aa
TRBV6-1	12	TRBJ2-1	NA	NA	TGTGCCAGCACGGAGGGTCACCAAAAGCAGTTCTTC	CASTEGHQKQFF
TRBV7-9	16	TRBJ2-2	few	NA	TGTGCCAGCAGCTCCAAGATTGCCCGAGACACCGGGGAGCTGTTTTTT	CASSSKIARDTGELFF
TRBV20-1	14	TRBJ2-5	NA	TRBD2	TGCAGTGCTCCCCTAGCGGCGATCCAAGAGACCCAGTACTTC	CSAPLAAIQETQYF
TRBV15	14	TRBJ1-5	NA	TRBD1	TGTGCCACCAGCTCTTGGACAGGGCGAGAGCCCCAGCATTTT	CATSSWTGREPQHF
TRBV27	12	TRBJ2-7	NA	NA	TGTGCCAGCCGCTCTTCGGGTTATGAGCAGTACTTC	CASRSSGYEQYF
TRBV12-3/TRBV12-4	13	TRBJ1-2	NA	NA	TGTGCCTGCAGCCGGGACACCTCTTATGGCTACACCTTC	CACSRDTSYGYTF
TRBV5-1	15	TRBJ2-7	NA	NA	TGCGCCAGCAGCGGCTCCGGTGACTCCTCCTACGAGCAGTACTTC	CASSGSGDSSYEQYF
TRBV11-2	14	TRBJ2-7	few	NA	TGTGCCAGCACCCCGGGACATTCGAGCCACGAGCAGTACTTC	CASTPGHSSHEQYF
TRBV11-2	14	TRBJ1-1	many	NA	TGTGCCAGCAGCTTAGAACCGGGTGTAACTGAAGCTTTCTTT	CASSLEPGVTEAFF
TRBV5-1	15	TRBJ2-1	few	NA	TGCGCCAGCAGCTACCTCGGAGGGGTCTACAATGAGCAGTTCTTC	CASSYLGGVYNEQFF
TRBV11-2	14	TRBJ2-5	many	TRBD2	TGTGCCAGCAGTTATAGCGGGGCCCAAGAGACCCAGTACTTC	CASSYSGAQETQYF
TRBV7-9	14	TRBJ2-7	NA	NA	TGTGCCAGCAGCTTCGGTAGGGGACCAAACGAGCAGTACTTC	CASSFGRGPNEQYF
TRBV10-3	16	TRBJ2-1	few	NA	TGTGCCATCAGTGGTAAGGACACAGGAGGCTACAATGAGCAGTTCTTC	CAISGKDTGGYNEQFF
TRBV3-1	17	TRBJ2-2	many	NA	TGTGCCAGCAGCGAAAGATCTACAGGGACCAACACCGGGGAGCTGTTTTTT	CASSERSTGTNTGELFF
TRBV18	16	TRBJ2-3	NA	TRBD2	TGTGCCAGCTCACAGGCCGGGACTAGCGGGAGATATACGCAGTATTTT	CASSQAGTSGRYTQYF
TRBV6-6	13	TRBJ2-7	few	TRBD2	TGTGCCAGCTGGGAGGGTAACTCCTACGAGCAGTACTTC	CASWEGNSYEQYF
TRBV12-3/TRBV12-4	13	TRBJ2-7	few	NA	TGTGCCAGCAGGGACAGAGCCTCCTACGAGCAGTACTTC	CASRDRASYEQYF
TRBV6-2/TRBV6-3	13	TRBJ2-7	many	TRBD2	TGTGCCAGCAGCGGGAGGGCCGAATACGAGCAGTACTTC	CASSGRAEYEQYF
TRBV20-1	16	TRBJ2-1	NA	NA	TGCAGTGCTAGTCCCACCGGAGGGATGAGCTACAATGAGCAGTTCTTC	CSASPTGGMSYNEQFF
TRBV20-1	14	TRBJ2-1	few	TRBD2	TGCAGTACTACTAGCGGGGGTCTATACAATGAGCAGTTCTTC	CSTTSGGLYNEQFF
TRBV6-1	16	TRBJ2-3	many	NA	TGTGCCAGCAGTAGGACTTTTCAGACTAGCACAGATACGCAGTATTTT	CASSRTFQTSTDTQYF
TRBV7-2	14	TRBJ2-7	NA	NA	TGTGCCAGCAGGCTGACAGGTGGTTCCTACGAGCAGTACTTC	CASRLTGGSYEQYF
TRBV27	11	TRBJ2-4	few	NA	TGTGCCAGCGGGCCCAAAAACATTCAGTACTTC	CASGPKNIQYF
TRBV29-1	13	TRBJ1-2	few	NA	TGCAGCGTTGGGATGGGGCGAAGCTATGGCTACACCTTC	CSVGMGRSYGYTF
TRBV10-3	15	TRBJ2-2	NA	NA	TGTGCCATCAGTCCTTATACTGGCCGAGCCGGGGAGCTGTTTTTT	CAISPYTGRAGELFF
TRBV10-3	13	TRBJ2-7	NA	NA	TGTGCCATCAGTGAGTCGCGGGTAAACGAGCAGTACTTC	CAISESRVNEQYF
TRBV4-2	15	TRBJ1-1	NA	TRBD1	TGTGCCAGCAGCCAAAACAGGGGAAGGAACACTGAAGCTTTCTTT	CASSQNRGRNTEAFF
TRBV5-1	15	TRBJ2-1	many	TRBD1	TGCGCCAGCAGCGTTGGACAGGGGGCATCTAATGAGCAGTTCTTC	CASSVGQGASNEQFF
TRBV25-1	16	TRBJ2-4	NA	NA	TGTGCCAGCAGTGAGGGTTCAGGGCGGACCAAAAACATTCAGTACTTC	CASSEGSGRTKNIQYF
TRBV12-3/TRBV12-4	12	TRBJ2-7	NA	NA	TGTGCCAGCGGACCGGTCCCCTACGAGCAGTACTTC	CASGPVPYEQYF
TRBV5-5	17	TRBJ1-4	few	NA	TGTGCCAGCAGCTTGTTTCAGGGCGTGAGAACTAATGAAAAACTGTTTTTT	CASSLFQGVRTNEKLFF
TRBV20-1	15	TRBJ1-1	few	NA	TGCAGTGCTAGAGGGCCCCGAGCATCATCCACTGAAGCTTTCTTT	CSARGPRASSTEAFF
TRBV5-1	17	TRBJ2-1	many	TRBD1	TGCGCCAGCAGCTTGGGACAGGGCAAAAGCTCCTACAATGAGCAGTTCTTC	CASSLGQGKSSYNEQFF
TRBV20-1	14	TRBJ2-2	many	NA	TGCAGTGCTAGATTCAGGGGAAGGACCGGGGAGCTGTTTTTT	CSARFRGRTGELFF
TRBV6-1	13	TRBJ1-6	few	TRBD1	TGTGCCAGCACCGGGACAGGGGCTTCACCCCTCCACTTT	CASTGTGASPLHF
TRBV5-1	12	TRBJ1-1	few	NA	TGCGCCAGCAGCCCCGGGGGGGCTGAAGCTTTCTTT	CASSPGGAEAFF
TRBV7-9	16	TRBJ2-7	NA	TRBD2	TGTGCCAGCAGCCCTGGGGAGGGCTCTACAATCTACGAGCAGTACTTC	CASSPGEGSTIYEQYF
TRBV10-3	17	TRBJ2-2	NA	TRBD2	TGTGCCATCAGAACCTTAGCGGGGACCCACGGGACCGGGGAGCTGTTTTTT	CAIRTLAGTHGTGELFF
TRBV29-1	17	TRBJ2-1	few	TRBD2	TGCAGCGTTGAGTCGCGGGGGCGAACTAGCGGTTACAATGAGCAGTTCTTC	CSVESRGRTSGYNEQFF
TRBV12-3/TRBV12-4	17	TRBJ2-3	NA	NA	TGTGCCAGCAGTTTAGGGGGGCTAGCGGCTAGCACAGATACGCAGTATTTT	CASSLGGLAASTDTQYF
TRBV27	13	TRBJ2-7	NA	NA	TGTGCCAGCAGTTGGGACACTCGCTACGAGCAGTACTTC	CASSWDTRYEQYF
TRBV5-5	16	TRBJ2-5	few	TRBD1	TGTGCCAGCAGCTTGAGGGCGACAGGGGGCCAAGAGACCCAGTACTTC	CASSLRATGGQETQYF
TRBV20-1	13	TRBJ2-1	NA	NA	TGCAGTGCTAGGGCTACCACCACCAATGAGCAGTTCTTC	CSARATTTNEQFF
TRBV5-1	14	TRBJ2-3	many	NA	TGTGCCAGCAGTTTCGGCGGGAGCACAGATACGCAGTATTTT	CASSFGGSTDTQYF
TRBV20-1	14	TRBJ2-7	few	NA	TGCAGTGCTAGAGATCATGGCACTACCTACGAGCAGTACTTC	CSARDHGTTYEQYF
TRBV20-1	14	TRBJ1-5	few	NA	TGCAGTGCTAGAGTAGGCCACAGCAATCAGCCCCAGCATTTT	CSARVGHSNQPQHF
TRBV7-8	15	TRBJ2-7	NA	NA	TGTGCCAGCAGCCCCACCCCGGCCGGCCCCTACGAGCAGTACTTC	CASSPTPAGPYEQYF